The text below deals with one T cell receptor beta chain. What it recognizes is unknown. Different DNA sequences within this sample yield the same CDR3. This specimen comes from a study of shared clonotypes between healthy human individuals. The overall study: Three plates each covered CD4 naive and memory; CD8 naive two, CD8 memory one.

The repertoire was sequenced with immunoSEQ multiplex PCR; TCRdb's copy has only in-frame clones and lacks some. The sample records approximately 2.3 million clones, 80% to 95% being singletons. The germline V gene encodes CDR1 KGHSH and CDR2 LQKENI. There are 14 residues in the CDR3. The J segment lost 4 bases and the V segment lost 5 bases, leaving 6 bases of the junction unmatched. Study-wide findings and caveats: Few donors limited the genetic and exposure-history diversity represented. Researchers sampled blood only, noting tissue repertoires likely differ.

V and J are TRBV18 and TRBJ2-7; 9 positions agree with TRBD1. Material for sequencing was naive CD4+ T cells from PBMCs. Indicated subset: CD45RA+ positively selected. This sequence was found in a man in his late teens or twenties in good health. Some clones in this sample may be carry-over from other donors' samples. The CDR3 bases are TGTGCCAGCTCAGCCGGGACAGGGACGTACGAGCAGTACTTC. Translation: CASSAGTGTYEQYF.